The clone carrying this T cell receptor beta chain was detected many times. What it binds is not known. Hyperthyroidism patients, all newly diagnosed, had under 2 months' duration and ages of 18 to 65. The sample originates from a study of Graves' ophthalmopathy and Graves' hyperthyroidism. CDR3 regions of TCR beta were amplified from RNA transcripts. First-round RT-PCR used HTBI primers; second-round multiplex PCR followed. TCRdb independently ran MiXCR on the multiplex PCR reads; one entry per CDR3 protein. The repertoire holds about 370,000 distinct CDR3 sequences, with 17% as singletons. Overall study findings and caveats: Blood shared most expanded thyroid clonotypes above 0.001 frequency.

Material for sequencing was peripheral blood. This clonotype was obtained from an adult woman with stable Graves' hyperthyroidism.

CDR3 bases: TGCAGTGCTAGAGCCTGGGACAGGGGATCCACTGAAGCTTTCTTT. Translated, it gives CSARAWDRGSTEAFF. The chain employs TRBV20-1 and TRBJ1-1, with 10 bases matching TRBD1. Per germline, CDR1 DFQATT and CDR2 SNEGSKA (reference sequence). There are 15 residues in the CDR3. V lost 1 base and J lost 4; bases outside the gene matches: 6.